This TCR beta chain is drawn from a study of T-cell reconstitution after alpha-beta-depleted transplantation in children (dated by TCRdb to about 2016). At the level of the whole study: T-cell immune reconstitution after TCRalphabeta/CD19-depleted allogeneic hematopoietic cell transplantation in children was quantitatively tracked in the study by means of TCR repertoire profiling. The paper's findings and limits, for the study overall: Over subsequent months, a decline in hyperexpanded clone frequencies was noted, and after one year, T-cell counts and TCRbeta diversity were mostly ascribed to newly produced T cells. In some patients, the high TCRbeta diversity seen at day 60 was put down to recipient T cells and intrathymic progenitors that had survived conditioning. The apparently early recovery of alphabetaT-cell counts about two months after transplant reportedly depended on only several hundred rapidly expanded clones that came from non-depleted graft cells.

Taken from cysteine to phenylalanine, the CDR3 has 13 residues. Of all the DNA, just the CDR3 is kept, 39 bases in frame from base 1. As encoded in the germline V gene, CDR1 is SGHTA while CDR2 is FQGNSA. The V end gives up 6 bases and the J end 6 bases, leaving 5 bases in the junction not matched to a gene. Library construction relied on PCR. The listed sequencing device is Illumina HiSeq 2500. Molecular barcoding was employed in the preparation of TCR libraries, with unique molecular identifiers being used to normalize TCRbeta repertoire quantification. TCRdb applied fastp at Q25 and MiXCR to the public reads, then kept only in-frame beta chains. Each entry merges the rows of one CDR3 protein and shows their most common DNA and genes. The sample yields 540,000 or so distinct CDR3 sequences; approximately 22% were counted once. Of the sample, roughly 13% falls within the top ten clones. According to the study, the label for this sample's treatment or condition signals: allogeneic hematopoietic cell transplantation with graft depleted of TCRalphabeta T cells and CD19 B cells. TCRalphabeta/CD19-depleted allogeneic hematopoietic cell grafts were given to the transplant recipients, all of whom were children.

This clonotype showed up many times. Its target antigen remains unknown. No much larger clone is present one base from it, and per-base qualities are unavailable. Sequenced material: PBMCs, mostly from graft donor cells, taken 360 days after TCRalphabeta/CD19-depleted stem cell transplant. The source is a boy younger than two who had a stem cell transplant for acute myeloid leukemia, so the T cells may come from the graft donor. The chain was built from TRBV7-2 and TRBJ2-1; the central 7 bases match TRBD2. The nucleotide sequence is TGTGCCAGCAGTTTGACTAGCAGCAATGAGCAGTTCTTC. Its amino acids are CASSLTSSNEQFF.